These 25 T cell receptor beta chains share one sample of origin, sequenced in a study of blood T cell repertoires in COVID-19. The repertoire was sequenced with immunoSEQ multiplex PCR; TCRdb's copy has only in-frame clones and lacks some. The sample consists of around 250,000 clones, approximately 85% of them appearing once. The specimen sequenced was PBMCs or T cells enriched from blood (not recorded which). The receptors derive from a woman aged 45-65 years who had recovered from COVID-19.

The chain joins TRBV27 to TRBJ2-7; D possibly corresponds to TRBD1 (6 bases). Deletions cut 4 bases from V and 7 bases from J, with 26 bases between. The CDR3 loop spans 17 amino acids. Germline V gene sequence: CDR1 MNHEY, CDR2 SMNVEV (reference sequence). The DNA for the CDR3 is TGTGCCAGCAGTTACCGACCTCCGTCTCAGGGGTTGGAAGAGCAGTACTTC. Amino acids: CASSYRPPSQGLEEQYF.

The CDR3 sequence is CASSQTRRGNTEAFF. The CDR3 nucleotides read TGTGCCAGCAGCCAGACCCGACGGGGGAACACTGAAGCTTTCTTT. V usage is TRBV14 and J usage is TRBJ1-1; D remains unclear. CDR1 is SGHDN, CDR2 FVKESK, per germline. V was clipped by 3 bases and J by 1 base, with 12 bases between them. The CDR3 spans 15 residues.

This clone turned up a few times. V usage is TRBV5-1 and J usage is TRBJ2-1; TRBD1 matches 9 bases. The CDR3 contains 16 residues. With 0 bases clipped from V and 6 bases from J, the junction kept 7 bases outside the gene matches. CDR1 SGHRS and CDR2 YFSETQ come from the germline V gene. In DNA form, the CDR3 reads TGCGCCAGCAGCTTGGGTGGGACAGGGAGGTTCAATGAGCAGTTCTTC. Its translation is CASSLGGTGRFNEQFF. Full variable domain (missing parts from reference TRBV5-1 and TRBJ2-1): KAGVTQTPRYLIKTRGQQVTLSCSPISGHRSVSWYQQTPGQGLQFLFEYFSETQRNKGNFPGRFSGRQFSNSRSEMNVSTLELGDSALYLCASSLGGTGRFNEQFFGPGTRLTVL.

The chain joins TRBV19 to TRBJ2-3; the D gene is possibly TRBD2 (5 bases). This CDR3 is 15 amino acids long. Germline values: CDR1 LNHDA, CDR2 SQIVND (reference sequence). Between the trimmed V and J ends, which lost 0 bases and 5 bases, there was a span of 12 bases. The CDR3 loop reads CASSIDLGIEDTQYF. DNA of the CDR3: TGTGCCAGTAGTATAGATCTCGGGATAGAAGATACGCAGTATTTT.

The V and J genes are TRBV7-6 and TRBJ2-5, with TRBD2 as a possible D gene (6 bases). The V gene's germline CDR1 is SGHVS and CDR2 FNYEAQ. CDR3 length equals 13 residues. The ends were cut back, 5 bases at V and 5 bases at J, with 12 bases in the middle. CDR3 sequence reads: CASSLREVETQYF. The CDR3 DNA sequence: TGTGCCAGCAGCCTCAGGGAGGTGGAGACCCAGTACTTC.

V usage is TRBV20-1 and J usage is TRBJ1-6; no definite D call. CDR3 length: 14 amino acids. CDR1 and CDR2 from the germline V gene are DFQATT and SNEGSKA (reference sequence). V was trimmed by 3 bases and J by 2 bases, leaving 8 bases between them. CDR3 nucleotides: TGCAGTGCTAGTTCCGGAGCCTATAATTCACCCCTCCACTTT. It encodes CSASSGAYNSPLHF.

V usage is TRBV28 and J usage is TRBJ2-6; no definite D call. V lost 3 bases and J lost 0, with 3 bases in between. The CDR3 extends over 14 amino acids. Per germline, CDR1 MDHEN and CDR2 SYDVKM. The CDR3 nucleotides read TGTGCCAGCAGTTTCGGCTCTGGGGCCAACGTCCTGACTTTC. This encodes CASSFGSGANVLTF.

The rearrangement links TRBV5-1 to TRBJ2-7; 7 bases match TRBD2. J was trimmed by 0 bases and V by 4 bases; bases with no gene match: 7. CDR1 and CDR2 from the germline V gene are SGHRS and YFSETQ. The CDR3 has 15 amino acids. CDR3 in amino acids: CASSVIAGPSYEQYF. CDR3 coding DNA: TGCGCCAGCAGCGTGATAGCGGGCCCCTCCTACGAGCAGTACTTC.

The gene calls are TRBV3-1 (or the pseudogene TRBV3-2) and TRBJ2-3, with a weak D call TRBD2 (5 bases). CDR3 length equals 12 residues. V was clipped by 3 bases and J by 8 bases, with 9 bases between them. Germline loops: CDR1 LGHDT, CDR2 YNNKEL (reference sequence). The CDR3 here is CASSQGVGTQYF. The CDR3 DNA reads as TGTGCCAGCAGCCAGGGAGTCGGTACGCAGTATTTT.

The V gene is TRBV30, the J gene TRBJ2-3, with TRBD2 matching 15 bases. The V and J ends lost 8 bases and 2 bases, in that order; junction bases with no gene match: 5. Germline CDR1 and CDR2: GTSNPN and SVGIG (reference sequence). The CDR3 runs 15 residues. For the CDR3, the DNA is TGTGCCCTAGGACTAGCGGGAGGGGTCACAGATACGCAGTATTTT. Its translation is CALGLAGGVTDTQYF. Full variable domain (outside the CDR3, taken from reference TRBV30 and TRBJ2-3): SQTIHQWPATLVQPVGSPLSLECTVEGTSNPNLYWYRQAAGRGLQLLFYSVGIGQISSEVPQNLSASRPQDRQFILSSKKLLLSDSGFYLCALGLAGGVTDTQYFGPGTRLTVL.

V gene TRBV10-3 combines with J gene TRBJ1-5, with TRBD1 matching 9 bases. V shed 4 bases and J 5 bases; nucleotides not matched to a gene: 0. The CDR3 has 13 amino acids. In germline, CDR1 is ENHRY, CDR2 SYGVKD. This CDR3 reads CAISGTGDQPQHF. The CDR3 DNA sequence: TGTGCCATCAGTGGGACAGGGGATCAGCCCCAGCATTTT.

The V gene is TRBV4-2, the J gene TRBJ2-1; D is perhaps TRBD2 (6 bases). CDR1 and CDR2 (germline): LGHNA, YNFKEQ. The ends were cut back, 5 bases at V and 5 bases at J, with 16 bases in the middle. This CDR3 contains 15 residues. The CDR3: CASSFKRRGNNEQFF. CDR3 bases: TGTGCCAGCAGCTTCAAGCGGAGGGGAAACAATGAGCAGTTCTTC.

This clone has more than one count but fewer than ten. The rearrangement links TRBV2 to TRBJ1-5; D perhaps matches TRBD1 (5 bases). With 7 bases removed from V and 4 bases from J, the gap between germline ends came to 20 bases. CDR3 length equals 16 residues. Germline V gene data show CDR1 as SNHLY and CDR2 as FYNNEI. Here the CDR3 reads CASNGPQGEGNQPQHF. DNA for the CDR3: TGTGCCAGCAATGGCCCGCAGGGTGAAGGTAATCAGCCCCAGCATTTT.

This clone has only a few counts. V usage is TRBV4-2 and J usage is TRBJ2-1, with 8 bases that match TRBD2. This CDR3 has 20 residues. Trimming took 4 bases from V and 0 from J; bases not matched to a gene: 17. The germline V gene encodes CDR1 LGHNA and CDR2 YNFKEQ. CDR3 residues: CASSPTLVRSGGLSYNEQFF. In DNA, the CDR3 is TGTGCCAGCAGCCCCACCCTGGTGAGGAGCGGGGGCCTCTCCTACAATGAGCAGTTCTTC.

This chain connects TRBV27 to TRBJ2-5; tentative D call: TRBD2 (5 bases). In germline, CDR1 is MNHEY, CDR2 SMNVEV (reference sequence). The CDR3 has 15 residues. V lost 2 bases and J lost 5, with 15 bases in between. The DNA for the CDR3 is TGTGCCAGCAGTTTAGGAGGACGTCAAAGGGAGACCCAGTACTTC. It yields the protein CASSLGGRQRETQYF.

The V gene is TRBV15, the J gene TRBJ2-2, with 10 bases identical to TRBD2. The CDR3 is 17 amino acids. Losses at the gene ends were 3 bases for V and 2 bases for J; bases not matched to a gene: 6. CDR1 and CDR2 (germline): LNHNV, YYDKDF (reference sequence). CDR3 DNA: TGTGCCACCAGCAGGGGCGGGACTAGCGTAAACACCGGGGAGCTGTTTTTT. Translated: CATSRGGTSVNTGELFF.

This chain uses TRBV5-8 with TRBJ2-7, with 8 bases matching TRBD2. Per the germline V gene, CDR1 is SGHTS and CDR2 is YDEGEE. J gave up 1 base and V 7 bases, and 4 bases lay outside the gene matches. The CDR3 contains 13 residues. CDR3 residues: CASGKRGSYEQYF. The CDR3 bases are TGTGCCAGCGGGAAGCGGGGGTCCTACGAGCAGTACTTC. Complete variable domain (other parts from reference TRBV5-8 and TRBJ2-7): EAGVTQSPTHLIKTRGQQATLRCSPISGHTSVYWYQQALGLGLQFLLWYDEGEERNRGNFPPRFSGRQFPNYSSELNVNALELEDSALYLCASGKRGSYEQYFGPGTRLTVT.

This clone has just a few counts. The junction departs from germline at one end; a sequencing error may be responsible. The CDR3: CGYGLAGGVEQFF. The CDR3 DNA reads TGCGGTTATGGGCTAGCGGGAGGGGTTGAGCAGTTCTTC. The chain carries TRBV30 and TRBJ2-1, with 12 bases aligning to TRBD2. CDR1 and CDR2 (germline): GTSNPN, SVGIG (reference sequence). This CDR3 spans 13 amino acids.

This sequence joins TRBV6-2 or TRBV6-3 and TRBJ2-4; TRBD2 matches 7 bases. The CDR3 is 15 residues long. Looked up from germline, CDR1 is MNHEY and CDR2 is SVGEGT. Germline trimming cut 4 bases from V and 0 bases from J; bases unmatched to any gene: 3. CDR3 DNA: TGTGCCAGCAGTTTGGGACTATCAGCCAAAAACATTCAGTACTTC. It translates to CASSLGLSAKNIQYF.

The rearrangement uses TRBV2 and TRBJ2-7, with TRBD2 matching 12 bases. The CDR3 sequence is 14 residues long. Germline CDR1 is SNHLY and CDR2 is FYNNEI. V was pared by 8 bases and J by 9 bases, with 11 bases of the junction left unmatched. The CDR3 protein is CASGYTSGRSVQYF. In DNA, the CDR3 is TGTGCCAGCGGATATACTAGCGGGAGGAGTGTGCAGTACTTC.

The chain is built from TRBV6-1 and TRBJ1-6, with 8 bases fitting TRBD1. Germline V gives CDR1 MNHNS, CDR2 SASEGT. This CDR3 is built from 19 residues. V shed 3 bases and J 0 bases; nucleotides not matched to a gene: 10. The CDR3 sequence is CASSDALGQGLSYNSPLHF. The CDR3 region has the DNA TGTGCCAGCAGTGATGCACTCGGACAGGGACTCTCCTATAATTCACCCCTCCACTTT.

This chain connects TRBV12-3 or TRBV12-4 to TRBJ1-2; the D gene is possibly TRBD1 (5 bases). The CDR3 spans 11 residues. The V gene lost 11 bases and the J gene lost 4 bases, with 11 bases spanning the gap. CDR3 coding DNA: TGTGCCTCGGGGGAGCTCTATGGCTACACCTTC. Amino acid sequence: CASGELYGYTF.

The chain couples TRBV3-1 (or the pseudogene TRBV3-2) to TRBJ1-6; 9 bases match TRBD1. V was clipped by 4 bases and J by 9 bases; unmatched bases: 7. Germline V gene lookup returns CDR1 LGHDT and CDR2 YNNKEL (reference sequence). This CDR3 has 15 amino acids. DNA of the CDR3: TGTGCCAGCAGCCCCTGGGACAGGGAGGGTTCACCCCTCCACTTT. Translated, it gives CASSPWDREGSPLHF.

The chain links TRBV28 to TRBJ2-5; TRBD1 matches 8 bases. Trimming at V came to 4 bases and at J to 5 bases, leaving 9 bases not matched to a gene. The CDR3 has 15 amino acids. Germline V gives CDR1 MDHEN, CDR2 SYDVKM. The CDR3, as DNA: TGTGCCAGCAGTTCCCCCGGACAGGGAGCGGAGACCCAGTACTTC. This translates into CASSSPGQGAETQYF.

The rearrangement links TRBV5-1 to TRBJ2-7; 10 bases agree with TRBD2. The CDR3 extends over 17 amino acids. Looked up from germline, CDR1 is SGHRS and CDR2 is YFSETQ. V shed 0 bases, J shed 4 bases, and the junction held 10 bases outside the gene matches. CDR3 in DNA: TGCGCCAGCAGCTTGGCGGGACTAGCGTCAAACTTTTACGAGCAGTACTTC. This encodes CASSLAGLASNFYEQYF.